Below, 14 T cell receptor beta chains from the same sample are listed, as sequenced in a study of technical replicates of blood from a handful of donors. The assay was immunoSEQ multiplex PCR, and TCRdb's table has in-frame clones only and misses some. In the table there are some 13,000 clones, approximately 95% of which are singletons. Sample: PBMCs. The receptors derive from a human donor in good health.

This chain joins TRBV5-1 and TRBJ2-2, with TRBD1 as a possible D gene (6 bases). This CDR3 contains 14 residues. V lost 1 base and J lost 7, with 11 bases in between. Germline loops: CDR1 SGHRS, CDR2 YFSETQ. The CDR3 DNA is TGCGCCAGCAGCTTGAACAGGGATGGCGGGGAGCTGTTTTTT. Its protein is CASSLNRDGGELFF.

V is TRBV10-3 and J is TRBJ2-5, with 9 bases that match TRBD1. The CDR3 covers 15 residues. V lost 2 bases and J lost 0; bases outside the gene matches: 1. Germline CDR1 ENHRY, CDR2 SYGVKD. CDR3 region: CAISEDRGYQETQYF. CDR3 DNA: TGTGCCATCAGTGAGGACAGGGGGTACCAAGAGACCCAGTACTTC.

The table lists this clone with a count of one. The chain combines TRBV18 with TRBJ2-7, with 11 bases matching TRBD2. Germline V gives CDR1 KGHSH, CDR2 LQKENI. The ends lost 6 bases at V and 5 bases at J; junction bases unmatched: 9. This CDR3 is 15 amino acids long. Here the CDR3 DNA reads TGTGCCAGCTCGCCGACTAGCGGGGCTCCCCACGAGCAGTACTTC. Amino acids: CASSPTSGAPHEQYF.

The count of this clone is one. The chain is built from TRBV28 and TRBJ2-7; 10 bases fit TRBD2. V lost 7 bases and J lost 1; bases outside the gene matches: 13. The germline gives CDR1 MDHEN, CDR2 SYDVKM. CDR3 length: 17 residues. Written as DNA, the CDR3 is TGTGCCAGCACCCCGCACAGGACTAGCGGTTTTTCCTACGAGCAGTACTTC. Amino acid sequence: CASTPHRTSGFSYEQYF.

This chain links TRBV2 with TRBJ2-7; D is perhaps TRBD2 (5 bases). The germline V gene has CDR1 SNHLY and CDR2 FYNNEI. This CDR3 has 16 amino acids. V gave up 6 bases and J gave up 1 base, with 19 bases separating them. The CDR3 bases are TGTGCCAGCAGCTCCCTTGCCGGGGTTTCATCCTACGAGCAGTACTTC. It encodes CASSSLAGVSSYEQYF.

This rearrangement joins TRBV7-3 to TRBJ2-2, with a tentative D call TRBD2 (5 bases). This CDR3 contains 14 residues. Germline loops: CDR1 SGHTA, CDR2 FQGTGA. The V and J ends lost 4 bases and 6 bases respectively, with 12 bases between them. The CDR3 DNA reads as TGTGCCAGCAGCTCCGGACTCGCCGCCGGGGAGCTGTTTTTT. It specifies CASSSGLAAGELFF.

The rearrangement links TRBV9 to TRBJ1-1, with a weak D call TRBD1 (6 bases). The CDR3 is 18 amino acids. The germline gives CDR1 SGDLS, CDR2 YYNGEE. The V and J ends lost 3 bases and 1 base respectively, with 22 bases between them. CDR3 residues: CASSANRVTGLGNTEAFF. The CDR3 DNA follows: TGTGCCAGCAGCGCCAATCGAGTTACAGGGCTCGGGAACACTGAAGCTTTCTTT.

This sequence joins TRBV5-5 and TRBJ1-5; D possibly corresponds to TRBD1 (6 bases). The CDR3 runs 18 residues. V lost 0 bases and J lost 4, with 20 bases in between. The germline V gene encodes CDR1 SGHKS and CDR2 YYEKEE (reference sequence). The CDR3 DNA follows: TGTGCCAGCAGCTTGGGAACGGTAGGGACACGCAGAAATCAGCCCCAGCATTTT. It encodes CASSLGTVGTRRNQPQHF. Using reference TRBV5-5 and TRBJ1-5 for the parts outside the CDR3, the full variable domain is DAGVTQSPTHLIKTRGQQVTLRCSPISGHKSVSWYQQVLGQGPQFIFQYYEKEERGRGNFPDRFSARQFPNYSSELNVNALLLGDSALYLCASSLGTVGTRRNQPQHFGDGTRLSIL.

The genes are TRBV28 and TRBJ1-5; D is perhaps TRBD1 (6 bases). The CDR3 has 15 amino acids. Deletions cut 1 base from V and 7 bases from J, with 14 bases between. Per the germline V gene, CDR1 is MDHEN and CDR2 is SYDVKM. CDR3 protein: CASSLYYRAGQPQHF. The CDR3 DNA reads as TGTGCCAGCAGTTTATATTACAGGGCCGGACAGCCCCAGCATTTT.

The CDR3 loop is CASGNRLSSGNTIYF. In DNA form, the CDR3 reads TGCGCCAGCGGTAACAGGTTAAGCTCTGGAAACACCATATATTTT. The chain employs TRBV10-2 and TRBJ1-3, with D perhaps matching TRBD1 (5 bases). Germline CDR1 is WSHSY and CDR2 is SAAADI. Deletions cut 8 bases from V and 0 bases from J, with 14 bases between. The CDR3 totals 15 residues.

This clone was seen only once. V is TRBV18 and J is TRBJ2-7, with D unclear. The CDR3 is 15 amino acids. Per germline, CDR1 KGHSH and CDR2 LQKENI. With 3 bases removed from V and 0 bases from J, the gap between germline ends came to 12 bases. The CDR3 spells CASSPPGQSSYEQYF. As DNA, the CDR3 is TGTGCCAGCTCACCCCCAGGCCAGAGCTCCTACGAGCAGTACTTC.

The rearrangement links TRBV6-1 to TRBJ1-2; unclear D gene. The CDR3 length is 13 residues. V lost 3 bases, J lost 8 bases, and 13 bases lay in between. The germline gives CDR1 MNHNS, CDR2 SASEGT. In DNA, the CDR3 is TGTGCCAGCAGTGAGTCACAGACGGGGGGCTACACCTTC. Translation: CASSESQTGGYTF.

V and J are TRBV27 and TRBJ1-2; unclear D gene. Germline-derived CDR1 and CDR2 are MNHEY and SMNVEV (reference sequence). Trimming left V 3 bases short and J 8 bases short, with 16 bases between. CDR3 size: 14 residues. CDR3 bases: TGTGCCAGCAGTTTCTCGTGGGAGCCCGGAGGCTACACCTTC. Amino acid sequence: CASSFSWEPGGYTF.

The chain joins TRBV9 to TRBJ2-5; D not certain. V was trimmed by 0 bases and J by 0 bases, leaving 6 bases between them. The CDR3 has 14 residues. Germline V gene lookup returns CDR1 SGDLS and CDR2 YYNGEE. CDR3 in DNA: TGTGCCAGCAGCGTAGGAGGTTACCAAGAGACCCAGTACTTC. It translates to CASSVGGYQETQYF.